This T cell receptor beta chain emerged from a study of blood T cell repertoires in COVID-19. V lost 1 base, J lost 8 bases, and 2 bases stayed unmatched. The CDR3 is 12 amino acids. The germline V gene has CDR1 LGHDT and CDR2 YNNKEL (reference sequence). Only in-frame clones appear in the TCRdb table, and some are missing; sequencing was by immunoSEQ multiplex PCR. The data show approximately 210,000 clones, over 75% seen once. The chain couples TRBV3-1 (or the pseudogene TRBV3-2) to TRBJ2-7; 7 nucleotides line up with TRBD1. Sequencing used peripheral blood. The receptor was derived from a human donor in a cohort sampled during active COVID-19. The CDR3 protein is CASSQGQGKQYF. For the CDR3, the DNA is TGTGCCAGCAGCCAAGGACAGGGCAAGCAGTACTTC.